Listed below are T cell receptor beta chains from one sample, sequenced in a study of patients and donors after allogeneic stem cell transplantation. TCRdb re-analysed the RT-PCR reads in MiXCR, keeping a single row per CDR3 protein. The sample lists approximately 220,000 distinct CDR3 sequences; 35% to 45% were seen once. Sequenced material: blood, either unsorted or a sorted T cell fraction (not recorded which). The origin of the receptors is a human donor who was either an allogeneic HSCT recipient or a stem cell or donor lymphocyte infusion donor (not recorded which). It is not recorded whose cells these are; they may come from a transplant donor. Both conserved end residues are part of each CDR3. D genes are given only for firm matches. Clone size is stated in some rows and not others, as once, few, many or a class when expanded.

v_call	j_call	clone_size	d_call	cdr3_nt	cdr3_aa
TRBV7-3	TRBJ2-3	-	-	TGTGCCAGCAGCTCCCTAGGCTTCGGGACAAGCACAGATACGCAGTATTTT	CASSSLGFGTSTDTQYF
TRBV15	TRBJ1-2	-	-	TGTGCCACCAGCAGGGGGGGAGGCTATGGCTACACCTTC	CATSRGGGYGYTF
TRBV5-1	TRBJ2-4	-	TRBD2	TGCGCCAGCAGCTTCGGGGGGGACATTCAGTACTTC	CASSFGGDIQYF
TRBV12-3/TRBV12-4	TRBJ1-5	many	-	TGTGCCAGCAGTTTAAACAGGAGCAATCAGCCCCAGCATTTT	CASSLNRSNQPQHF
TRBV12-3/TRBV12-4	TRBJ1-2	few	TRBD1	TGTGCCAGCACCGATAACAGGGGAGGGAAAGCTAACTATGGCTACACCTTC	CASTDNRGGKANYGYTF
TRBV2	TRBJ1-5	-	-	TGTGCCAGCAGTGAGGACGGGAGTCATCAGCCCCAGCATTTT	CASSEDGSHQPQHF
TRBV7-9	TRBJ2-5	once	TRBD2	TGTGCCAGCAGCTTAGGAGCACTAGGACTAGCACAAGAGACCCAGTACTTC	CASSLGALGLAQETQYF
TRBV5-1	TRBJ2-2	few	-	TGCGCCAGCAGAAAAGTCTCGACGAACACCGGGGAGCTGTTTTTT	CASRKVSTNTGELFF
TRBV7-9	TRBJ1-1	-	-	TGTGCCAGCAGCCCTCCTTTATTTACTGAAGCTTTCTTT	CASSPPLFTEAFF
TRBV7-9	TRBJ1-5	few	-	TGTGCCAGCAGCTTAGTGGGGAGGACTAGCAATCAGCCCCAGCATTTT	CASSLVGRTSNQPQHF
TRBV7-2	TRBJ2-3	-	TRBD2	TGTGCCAGCAGCTCCTATAGCGGGGGGATCACAGATACGCAGTATTTT	CASSSYSGGITDTQYF
TRBV10-3	TRBJ1-2	few	TRBD1	TGTGCCACCGCCGGGACAGGATCTTCTGGCTACACCTTC	CATAGTGSSGYTF
TRBV3-1	TRBJ2-3	-	-	TGTGCCAGCAGCCAAGTTCCGGGTCCTAGCACAGATACGCAGTATTTT	CASSQVPGPSTDTQYF
TRBV7-9	TRBJ1-1	few	-	TGTGCCAGCAGCCCAACCGGGGACGGGACTGAAGCTTTCTTT	CASSPTGDGTEAFF
TRBV4-2	TRBJ1-3	-	TRBD1	TGTGCCAGCAGCCAAGATTCCGGGACAGGGTTAAGAAACACCATATATTTT	CASSQDSGTGLRNTIYF
TRBV15	TRBJ1-2	-	TRBD1	TGTGCCACCAGCAGCACCCACAGGGGTCGGAACTATGGCTACACCTTC	CATSSTHRGRNYGYTF
TRBV7-2	TRBJ2-5	-	-	TGTGCCAGCAGCCCCCGTGGCGAGACCCAGTACTTC	CASSPRGETQYF
TRBV30	TRBJ1-5	-	-	TGTGCCTGGAGTGCACCCCGCAATCAGCCCCAGCATTTT	CAWSAPRNQPQHF
TRBV5-6	TRBJ1-3	few	TRBD1	TGTGCCAGCCTCGACAGGGTTGGAAACACCATATATTTT	CASLDRVGNTIYF
TRBV6-2/TRBV6-3	TRBJ1-6	-	TRBD1	TGTGCCAGCAGCTCCGGGGGGGGACAGTCACCCCTCCACTTT	CASSSGGGQSPLHF
TRBV28	TRBJ2-7	once	-	TGTGCCAGCAGCCGAACGGCCGGGATTTGGTACGAGCAGTACTTC	CASSRTAGIWYEQYF
TRBV4-2	TRBJ1-1	few	-	TGTGCCAGCAGCCGACGGTTGAACACTGAAGCTTTCTTT	CASSRRLNTEAFF